The 12 T cell receptor beta chains in this list originate from one sample, sequenced in a study of blood T cells in healthy people across ages. With a J-beta primer mix and a sample-barcoded 5' primer, a second PCR ran about 7 to 12 cycles. TCRdb reprocessed the 5' RACE reads with MiXCR, giving one entry per CDR3 protein. The sample has about 1 million distinct CDR3 sequences, under 45% seen once. Sample: blood. These receptors were taken from a woman aged 55-75 years in good health.

Only a few counts were recorded for this clonotype. This rearrangement joins TRBV6-2 or TRBV6-3 to TRBJ2-5, with 7 bases lining up with TRBD2. The V segment lost 5 bases and the J segment 11 bases; nucleotides outside the gene matches: 23. CDR1 is MNHEY, CDR2 SVGEGT, per germline. The CDR3 totals 17 residues. CDR3 sequence: CASSPSGVSRGSAGQYF. The CDR3, as DNA: TGTGCCAGCAGTCCTAGCGGCGTCTCCCGCGGTTCGGCCGGGCAGTACTTC.

This clonotype was counted ten times or more. The chain uses TRBV20-1 and TRBJ2-3; 7 nucleotides match TRBD2. The J segment lost 6 bases and the V segment lost 3 bases, leaving 12 bases of the junction unmatched. CDR1 is DFQATT and CDR2 is SNEGSKA in the germline V gene (reference sequence). The CDR3 length is 15 residues. The CDR3 sequence: CSARSLTGGRDTQYF. The CDR3 nucleotides are TGCAGTGCTAGGAGTCTTACGGGAGGCCGGGATACGCAGTATTTT.

The CDR3 region has the DNA TGCAGTGCTAGAATCTTAGCGGGGGATGAGCAGTTCTTC. It yields the protein CSARILAGDEQFF. The chain is built from TRBV20-1 and TRBJ2-1, with TRBD2 identical over 9 bases. Germline-derived CDR1 and CDR2 are DFQATT and SNEGSKA (reference sequence). V dropped 2 bases and J dropped 8; count of bases not matched to a gene: 4. There are 13 residues in the CDR3.

The V gene is TRBV20-1, the J gene TRBJ2-5, with 12 bases aligning to TRBD2. V lost 2 bases and J lost 4; bases outside the gene matches: 8. Germline assignment: CDR1 DFQATT and CDR2 SNEGSKA (reference sequence). The CDR3 consists of 16 residues. CDR3 coding DNA: TGCAGTGCTAGACTCCTAGGGACTAGCGGGCGAGAGACCCAGTACTTC. Translated: CSARLLGTSGRETQYF.

The chain employs TRBV12-3 or TRBV12-4 and TRBJ2-3; D is tentatively TRBD1 or TRBD2 (5 bases each). The V end was cut by 6 bases, the J end by 6 bases, with 16 bases between. CDR3 length: 14 amino acids. This chain's CDR3 is CASRVPGPWDTQYF. DNA of the CDR3: TGTGCCAGCAGGGTACCGGGACCCTGGGATACGCAGTATTTT.

This sequence joins TRBV6-5 and TRBJ2-4, with D possibly matching TRBD1 (6 bases). The DNA matches TRBJ2-7 better at its end, which makes the J call doubtful. This CDR3 comprises 13 residues. The germline CDR1 and CDR2 sequences are MNHEY and SVGAGI. CDR3 sequence reads: CASKDSAACEQYF. The CDR3 DNA is TGTGCCAGCAAGGACAGCGCTGCCTGCGAGCAGTACTTC.

This clonotype has more than one count but fewer than ten. This chain joins TRBV29-1 and TRBJ2-1; 9 positions agree with TRBD1. The J segment lost 7 bases and the V segment lost 3 bases, leaving 7 bases of the junction unmatched. Per germline, CDR1 SQVTM and CDR2 ANQGSEA. This CDR3 is built from 14 residues. The CDR3 sequence: CSVDDRGTGNEQFF. DNA for the CDR3: TGCAGCGTTGACGACCGTGGGACAGGGAATGAGCAGTTCTTC.

This chain uses TRBV12-3 or TRBV12-4 with TRBJ1-2; D ambiguous. CDR3 size: 12 residues. Trimming cost V 3 bases and J 9 bases, with 11 bases left between them. DNA of the CDR3: TGTGCCAGCAGTTTTTCCACTTGGAGCTACACCTTC. Amino acid sequence: CASSFSTWSYTF.

Points on this clonotype: As the CDR3 is not closed by the conserved phenylalanine or tryptophan, this likely results from a read error. The gene calls are TRBV20-1 and TRBJ2-7; no definite D call. This CDR3 is built from 14 residues. Germline CDR1 DFQATT, CDR2 SNEGSKA (reference sequence). V was clipped by 0 bases and J by 2 bases, with 11 bases between them. CDR3 in amino acids: CSARDRALPYEQYL. The DNA of the CDR3 is TGCAGTGCTAGAGATCGGGCGCTGCCCTACGAGCAGTACTTA.

The chain recombines TRBV3-1 with TRBJ2-7; no firm D call. V lost 0 bases and J lost 5, with 5 bases in between. The CDR3 has 12 residues. Germline CDR1 reads LGHDT; CDR2 reads YNNKEL (reference sequence). The DNA of the CDR3 is TGTGCCAGCAGCCAAGAGGGGAACGAGCAGTACTTC. It codes for CASSQEGNEQYF.

In regard to this clonotype: At one of its ends the junction is not consistent with the germline gene, which may arise from a read error. The V call is TRBV27, the J call TRBJ2-7; perhaps TRBD2 as D (6 bases). CDR1 is MNHEY and CDR2 is SMNVEV in the germline V gene (reference sequence). The CDR3 runs to 15 residues. The CDR3 coding sequence is TGTGCCAGCAGTTTAGGGCGGCGGGGCACCTACGAGCTGTACTTC. Its translation is CASSLGRRGTYELYF.

The table lists this clonotype with many counts. V and J are TRBV10-2 and TRBJ2-3; D gene unclear. V lost 8 bases and J lost 2, with 8 bases in between. The CDR3 totals 12 residues. Germline CDR1 is WSHSY and CDR2 is SAAADI. CDR3 loop: CASGLTTDTQYF. The CDR3 bases are TGCGCCAGCGGGTTGACCACAGATACGCAGTATTTT.